Below are 17 T cell receptor beta chains sequenced from a single sample in a study of blood T cell repertoires in COVID-19. The repertoire was sequenced with immunoSEQ multiplex PCR; TCRdb's copy has only in-frame clones and lacks some. This sample yields around 130,000 clones, of which approximately 90% are seen a single time; more than 4% belongs to the top ten. The sequencing input was peripheral blood. The receptors were sampled from a man aged 40-49 years with acute or convalescent COVID-19.

This clone was picked up one time. The chain uses TRBV5-1 and TRBJ1-1, with D possibly TRBD1 on 6 matching bases. From germline, CDR1 is SGHRS and CDR2 YFSETQ. The CDR3 consists of 14 residues. Trimming cost V 1 base and J 1 base, with 8 bases left between them. In nucleotides, the CDR3 is TGCGCCAGCAGCTTGCCCAGGGGGAACACTGAAGCTTTCTTT. The encoded protein is CASSLPRGNTEAFF.

The chain is built from TRBV25-1 and TRBJ2-5, with TRBD2 matching over 11 bases. Germline V lookup: CDR1 MGHDK, CDR2 SYGVNS. The CDR3 contains 14 residues. Losses at the gene ends were 6 bases for V and 5 bases for J; bases not matched to a gene: 5. The CDR3 DNA follows: TGTGCCAGCAGCCTAGCGGGAGGTCGGGAGACCCAGTACTTC. Amino acids: CASSLAGGRETQYF.

The genes are TRBV15 and TRBJ2-2; the match to TRBD1 covers 8 bases. Germline V CDR1 and CDR2: LNHNV, YYDKDF (reference sequence). The CDR3 spans 15 residues. V trimming: 1 base; J trimming: 4 bases; junction bases outside the gene matches: 2. CDR3 sequence (DNA): TGTGCCACCAGCAGAGGGGACAGGTTCACCGGGGAGCTGTTTTTT. It codes for CATSRGDRFTGELFF.

The rearrangement joins TRBV5-1 to TRBJ1-4; D ambiguous. The CDR3 spans 13 residues. CDR1 and CDR2 from the germline V gene are SGHRS and YFSETQ. V lost 2 bases and J lost 5, with 7 bases in between. CDR3 in amino acids: CASSLGANEKLFF. The CDR3 bases are TGCGCCAGCAGCTTAGGAGCGAATGAAAAACTGTTTTTT.

The J gene is TRBJ2-7, the V gene TRBV7-2; D may be TRBD2 (6 bases). V was trimmed by 5 bases and J by 7 bases, leaving 24 bases between them. The germline V gene has CDR1 SGHTA and CDR2 FQGNSA. The CDR3 has 16 amino acids. The CDR3 DNA is TGTGCCAGCAGCACCACAGCGGGTCCCGGTCAGAGTGAGCAGTACTTC. Translating it yields CASSTTAGPGQSEQYF.

This sequence joins TRBV11-3 and TRBJ2-1; 7 bases line up with TRBD2. The CDR3 contains 15 residues. V lost 2 bases and J lost 6; bases outside the gene matches: 7. Germline loops: CDR1 SGHNT, CDR2 YENEEA. The CDR3 DNA is TGTGCCAGCAGCTTACATAGCGGGTACGGCAATGAGCAGTTCTTC. Translated, it gives CASSLHSGYGNEQFF.

V gene TRBV10-2 combines with J gene TRBJ2-1; TRBD2 matches 9 bases. The CDR3 has 16 amino acids. V lost 3 bases and J lost 6; bases outside the gene matches: 9. Germline lookup yields CDR1 WSHSY and CDR2 SAAADI. The CDR3 spells CASSENSGTSINEQFF. In nucleotides, the CDR3 is TGCGCCAGCAGTGAAAATTCCGGGACTAGCATCAATGAGCAGTTCTTC.

V and J are TRBV10-2 and TRBJ2-7; tentative D call: TRBD1 (5 bases). Germline V lookup: CDR1 WSHSY, CDR2 SAAADI. The CDR3 is 15 amino acids. The V end lost 5 bases, the J end lost 5 bases, and 19 bases lay between the germline ends. The CDR3 loop is CASSKKTATGHEQYF. CDR3 coding DNA: TGCGCCAGCAGTAAGAAAACGGCCACAGGACACGAGCAGTACTTC.

V and J are TRBV5-1 and TRBJ2-1, with 10 bases aligning to TRBD2. V lost 4 bases, J lost 4 bases, and 5 bases stayed unmatched. CDR3 length equals 15 residues. CDR1 SGHRS and CDR2 YFSETQ come from the germline V gene. The CDR3, as DNA: TGCGCCAGCAGCCTGGGACTAGCGTCGTACAATGAGCAGTTCTTC. Encoded protein: CASSLGLASYNEQFF.

V and J are TRBV7-9 and TRBJ2-1; D possibly corresponds to TRBD1 (5 bases). The ends were cut back, 2 bases at V and 4 bases at J, with 21 bases in the middle. CDR1 is SEHNR and CDR2 is FQNEAQ in the germline V gene (reference sequence). CDR3 length: 18 residues. CDR3 sequence reads: CASSLSRGLLDQYNEQFF. The CDR3 DNA reads TGTGCCAGCAGCTTAAGTAGGGGTCTATTAGACCAGTACAATGAGCAGTTCTTC.

This CDR3 is CAWSTVGVGNQPQHF. The CDR3 nucleotides are TGTGCCTGGAGTACCGTCGGGGTAGGAAATCAGCCCCAGCATTTT. The chain has TRBV30 and TRBJ1-5; D gene uncertain. The CDR3 is made up of 15 amino acids. The germline V gene encodes CDR1 GTSNPN and CDR2 SVGIG (reference sequence). V lost 2 bases to trimming and J lost 4 bases, with 15 bases between them.

The sample holds one count of this clone. The rearrangement joins TRBV3-1 (or the pseudogene TRBV3-2) to TRBJ2-3, with 7 positions matching TRBD2. After removal of 5 bases from V and 2 bases from J, the junction contained 10 bases not matched to a gene. This CDR3 spans 16 amino acids. Germline loops: CDR1 LGHDT, CDR2 YNNKEL (reference sequence). This CDR3 reads CASSTSSGGITDTQYF. The CDR3 DNA reads TGTGCCAGCAGCACCTCTAGCGGAGGGATCACAGATACGCAGTATTTT.

The gene calls are TRBV30 and TRBJ1-5; D not certain. V lost 7 bases to trimming and J lost 2 bases, with 15 bases between them. The V gene's germline CDR1 is GTSNPN and CDR2 SVGIG (reference sequence). There are 14 residues in the CDR3. CDR3 nucleotide sequence: TGTGCCTCCAAGACCGCCGGGGGCAATCAGCCCCAGCATTTT. It yields the protein CASKTAGGNQPQHF.

The chain combines TRBV4-2 with TRBJ2-3; TRBD2 matches at 7 bases. Per the germline V gene, CDR1 is LGHNA and CDR2 is YNFKEQ. The ends lost 0 bases at V and 6 bases at J; junction bases unmatched: 15. The length of the CDR3 is 18 residues. The CDR3 region is CASSQDLGTSVSLDTQYF. For the CDR3, the DNA is TGTGCCAGCAGCCAAGATCTGGGAACTAGCGTGTCCTTGGATACGCAGTATTTT.

The chain has TRBV19 and TRBJ1-1, with D uncertain. Trimming removed 5 bases at V and 0 bases at J, with 10 bases between. Per germline, CDR1 LNHDA and CDR2 SQIVND (reference sequence). CDR3 length: 14 amino acids. CDR3 DNA sequence: TGTGCCAGTAGTCTATACCCCCTGAACACTGAAGCTTTCTTT. This sequence encodes CASSLYPLNTEAFF.

This clone was found once. This sequence joins TRBV30 and TRBJ2-7, with 7 bases matching TRBD2. Germline V CDR1 and CDR2: GTSNPN, SVGIG (reference sequence). With 7 bases clipped from V and 4 bases from J, the junction kept 13 bases outside the gene matches. There are 14 residues in the CDR3. The CDR3 DNA follows: TGTGCCTCAGCTTTGGGCGGGGGTGTATACGAGCAGTACTTC. Translated: CASALGGGVYEQYF.

The chain links TRBV6-6 to TRBJ1-1; D is unresolved. V was shortened by 2 bases and J by 0 bases, with 4 bases between the two germline ends. The CDR3 length is 13 residues. Germline V gene lookup returns CDR1 MNHNY and CDR2 SVGAGI (reference sequence). CDR3 protein: CASSYDMNTEAFF. The CDR3 DNA follows: TGTGCCAGCAGTTACGACATGAACACTGAAGCTTTCTTT.